This T cell receptor (beta chain) was sequenced for a study of siplizumab effects on memory and regulatory T cells. Overall study findings and caveats: Under siplizumab, alloreactive sequences traced to unstimulated CD4+ memory cells were significantly reduced. A minor share of alloreactive clones matched unstimulated subsets.

On this clone: Its antigen remains unknown.

V was pared by 0 bases and J by 1 base, with 2 bases of the junction left unmatched. The CDR3 runs 15 residues. The germline gives CDR1 SGHVS, CDR2 FNYEAQ. Repertoires were generated with immunoSEQ multiplex PCR, while TCRdb's copy carries only in-frame clones and drops some. The sample has approximately 120,000 clones; 92% are singletons. The rearrangement joins TRBV7-6 to TRBJ2-5; 7 bases map to TRBD2. This TCR derives from a human donor in good health. The sequenced sample was Tregs sorted from blood. The CDR3 sequence: CASSLAWGGQETQYF. The DNA of the CDR3 is TGTGCCAGCAGCTTAGCGTGGGGGGGCCAAGAGACCCAGTACTTC.